This TCR beta chain was documented in a study of T cell responses to AZD1222 COVID-19 vaccine. Profiling relied on immunoSEQ multiplex PCR, and the TCRdb table lists in-frame clones only, not all of them. The top ten hold around 1.6% of the sample, which has roughly 120,000 clones, about 91% seen once. In germline, CDR1 is SNHLY, CDR2 FYNNEI. The CDR3 extends over 16 amino acids. The V gene lost 3 bases and the J gene lost 2 bases, with 14 bases spanning the gap. The TCR sequence derives from an adult who received the AZD1222 COVID-19 vaccine. The material sequenced was peripheral blood, taken 28 days after the second AZD1222 dose. V is TRBV2 and J is TRBJ2-4; D not resolved. The CDR3 DNA reads TGTGCCAGCAGTGACGCAGGCTCTGGAACCAAAAACATTCAGTACTTC. The encoded protein is CASSDAGSGTKNIQYF.